This T cell receptor (beta chain) stems from a study of T-cell reconstitution after alpha-beta-depleted transplantation in children. This clonotype occurred once. The CDR3 has 16 amino acids. Germline V CDR1 and CDR2: SGHDT, YYEEEE. V lost 3 bases to trimming and J lost 4 bases; unmatched junction nucleotides: 1. Unique molecular identifiers were used in preparing the TCRbeta library. TCRdb re-analysed the PCR reads in MiXCR, keeping a single row per CDR3 protein. The table lists 610,000 or so distinct CDR3 sequences, 27% of them singletons. Here the sequenced sample was PBMCs, taken before TCRalphabeta/CD19-depleted stem cell transplant. This TCR derives from a boy in the first two years of life with Wiskott-Aldrich syndrome, due to receive a stem cell transplant. The chain is built from TRBV5-6 and TRBJ2-2, with TRBD2 matching over 15 bases. The CDR3 is CASSWGLAGGTGELFF. CDR3 sequence (DNA): TGTGCCAGCAGCTGGGGACTAGCGGGAGGCACCGGGGAGCTGTTTTTT.